A selection of T cell receptor beta chains follows, all from one sample in a study of CD8 T cells in Susac syndrome. TCRdb re-called the immunoSEQ multiplex PCR reads through MiXCR, storing one row per CDR3 protein. Among about 300,000 distinct CDR3 sequences listed, almost 85% were seen once. The sequenced sample consisted of CD8+ T cells from PBMCs. The receptors come from a human donor with multiple sclerosis. Each CDR3 is given with its conserved first and last residue. A D gene is named only where the DNA matches it firmly. Part of the rows lack a size; the others show once, few, many or a class for expanded clones.

D gene: NA
V gene: TRBV6-5
J gene: TRBJ1-2
clone size: once
CDR3 protein: CASSLGPGARRIFNYGYTF
CDR3 DNA: TGTGCCAGCAGTTTGGGGCCGGGAGCCAGGAGAATATTTAACTATGGCTACACCTTC

D gene: TRBD2
V gene: TRBV9
J gene: TRBJ2-1
clone size: once
CDR3 protein: CASGFTSGKGEQFF
CDR3 DNA: TGTGCCAGCGGGTTTACTAGCGGGAAGGGTGAGCAGTTCTTC

D gene: TRBD2
V gene: TRBV7-6
J gene: TRBJ2-1
clone size: NA
CDR3 protein: CASSLTSGREEQFF
CDR3 DNA: TGTGCCAGCAGCTTGACTAGCGGGAGGGAAGAGCAGTTCTTC

D gene: NA
V gene: TRBV28
J gene: TRBJ1-2
clone size: NA
CDR3 protein: CASSSPDYGYTF
CDR3 DNA: TGTGCCAGCAGTTCTCCCGACTATGGCTACACCTTC

D gene: NA
V gene: TRBV28
J gene: TRBJ1-1
clone size: once
CDR3 protein: CASSSSGPGEAFF
CDR3 DNA: TGTGCCAGCAGTTCCTCGGGACCCGGTGAAGCTTTCTTT

D gene: NA
V gene: TRBV20-1
J gene: TRBJ2-7
clone size: NA
CDR3 protein: CSARDLGAEYEQYF
CDR3 DNA: TGCAGTGCTAGAGATCTGGGGGCAGAGTACGAGCAGTACTTC

D gene: TRBD1
V gene: TRBV9
J gene: TRBJ2-1
clone size: NA
CDR3 protein: CASSVGQGTYNEQFF
CDR3 DNA: TGTGCCAGCAGCGTGGGACAGGGGACCTACAATGAGCAGTTCTTC

D gene: TRBD2
V gene: TRBV27
J gene: TRBJ2-7
clone size: once
CDR3 protein: CASSFGLAASYEQYF
CDR3 DNA: TGTGCCAGCAGTTTTGGGCTAGCGGCGTCCTACGAGCAGTACTTC

D gene: NA
V gene: TRBV7-7
J gene: TRBJ2-3
clone size: NA
CDR3 protein: CASSPGVGLGDTQYF
CDR3 DNA: TGTGCCAGCAGCCCAGGGGTCGGGCTGGGAGATACGCAGTATTTT

D gene: NA
V gene: TRBV7-9
J gene: TRBJ1-5
clone size: NA
CDR3 protein: CASSLVRAGVSQPQHF
CDR3 DNA: TGTGCCAGCAGCTTAGTAAGGGCAGGGGTAAGTCAGCCCCAGCATTTT

D gene: TRBD2
V gene: TRBV20-1
J gene: TRBJ2-4
clone size: once
CDR3 protein: CSARERGSTKNIQYF
CDR3 DNA: TGCAGTGCTAGAGAGCGGGGGTCCACCAAAAACATTCAGTACTTC

D gene: TRBD2
V gene: TRBV28
J gene: TRBJ2-7
clone size: NA
CDR3 protein: CASSLGTSGVAEDF
CDR3 DNA: TGTGCCAGCAGTTTAGGAACTAGCGGGGTAGCAGAGGACTTC

D gene: NA
V gene: TRBV4-3
J gene: TRBJ2-7
clone size: NA
CDR3 protein: CASSQHGTGYSSYEQYF
CDR3 DNA: TGCGCCAGCAGCCAGCATGGTACCGGGTACTCCTCCTACGAGCAGTACTTC

D gene: TRBD2
V gene: TRBV28
J gene: TRBJ2-1
clone size: NA
CDR3 protein: CASSLGLTSGSQVSSYNEQFF
CDR3 DNA: TGTGCCAGCAGTTTGGGCCTGACTAGCGGGAGCCAGGTCAGCTCCTACAATGAGCAGTTCTTC

D gene: NA
V gene: TRBV6-2/TRBV6-3
J gene: TRBJ2-3
clone size: NA
CDR3 protein: CASSYREIGDWSTDTQYF
CDR3 DNA: TGTGCCAGCAGTTACAGGGAAATCGGGGATTGGAGCACAGATACGCAGTATTTT

D gene: NA
V gene: TRBV6-5
J gene: TRBJ1-1
clone size: NA
CDR3 protein: CASSYSVGGVVNTEAFF
CDR3 DNA: TGTGCCAGCAGTTACTCGGTCGGTGGGGTGGTGAACACTGAAGCTTTCTTT

D gene: TRBD1
V gene: TRBV9
J gene: TRBJ2-7
clone size: NA
CDR3 protein: CASSATGGESAYEQYF
CDR3 DNA: TGTGCCAGCAGCGCAACAGGGGGCGAAAGTGCCTACGAGCAGTACTTC

D gene: TRBD1
V gene: TRBV6-5
J gene: TRBJ2-3
clone size: NA
CDR3 protein: CASSYTTGDTDTQYF
CDR3 DNA: TGTGCCAGCAGTTACACGACAGGGGACACAGATACGCAGTATTTT

D gene: TRBD2
V gene: TRBV7-3
J gene: TRBJ2-3
clone size: NA
CDR3 protein: CASSLGLAGRDTQYF
CDR3 DNA: TGTGCCAGCAGCTTAGGACTAGCGGGACGCGATACGCAGTATTTT

D gene: TRBD1
V gene: TRBV7-2
J gene: TRBJ1-1
clone size: NA
CDR3 protein: CASSQQYRDREAFF
CDR3 DNA: TGTGCCAGCAGCCAGCAATACCGGGACAGGGAAGCTTTCTTT

D gene: TRBD1
V gene: TRBV5-1
J gene: TRBJ2-2
clone size: few
CDR3 protein: CASSLAQGDTGELFF
CDR3 DNA: TGCGCCAGCAGCTTGGCACAGGGGGACACCGGGGAGCTGTTTTTT

D gene: NA
V gene: TRBV28
J gene: TRBJ2-7
clone size: once
CDR3 protein: CASSLYAGVDDF
CDR3 DNA: TGTGCCAGCAGTTTATACGCAGGGGTGGATGACTTC

D gene: TRBD1
V gene: TRBV30
J gene: TRBJ1-1
clone size: NA
CDR3 protein: CAWETGVGTEAFF
CDR3 DNA: TGTGCCTGGGAAACAGGGGTAGGAACTGAAGCTTTCTTT

D gene: TRBD2
V gene: TRBV19
J gene: TRBJ2-1
clone size: NA
CDR3 protein: CASSIGLAGGNEQFF
CDR3 DNA: TGTGCCAGTAGTATCGGACTAGCGGGAGGGAATGAGCAGTTCTTC

D gene: TRBD2
V gene: TRBV19
J gene: TRBJ2-7
clone size: few
CDR3 protein: CASSPSAGGSGEQYF
CDR3 DNA: TGTGCCAGTAGCCCCTCTGCGGGAGGGTCTGGCGAGCAGTACTTC

D gene: NA
V gene: TRBV27
J gene: TRBJ1-2
clone size: NA
CDR3 protein: CASSSLTVNYGYTF
CDR3 DNA: TGTGCCAGCAGTTCCCTTACAGTCAACTATGGCTACACCTTC